This T cell receptor (beta chain) was captured in a study of blood T cell repertoires in COVID-19. This table comes from immunoSEQ multiplex PCR, and its TCRdb copy is limited to in-frame clones, with some not included. The sample includes 370,000 or so clones, around 87% of them seen just once. The study assigned cohorts using participant-reported clinical history. The CDR3 spans 16 residues. V shed 0 bases and J 4 bases; nucleotides not matched to a gene: 8. Germline values: CDR1 LGHNT, CDR2 FRNRAP. This sequence originates from a man aged 30 to 45 who had recovered from COVID-19. The sequencing input was PBMCs or T cells enriched from blood (not recorded which). The rearrangement links TRBV12-5 to TRBJ1-1; TRBD1 agrees at 7 bases. The CDR3 bases are TGTGCTAGTGGTTTGGTTCTAGGGGGCTTGAGCACTGAAGCTTTCTTT. It is translated as CASGLVLGGLSTEAFF.